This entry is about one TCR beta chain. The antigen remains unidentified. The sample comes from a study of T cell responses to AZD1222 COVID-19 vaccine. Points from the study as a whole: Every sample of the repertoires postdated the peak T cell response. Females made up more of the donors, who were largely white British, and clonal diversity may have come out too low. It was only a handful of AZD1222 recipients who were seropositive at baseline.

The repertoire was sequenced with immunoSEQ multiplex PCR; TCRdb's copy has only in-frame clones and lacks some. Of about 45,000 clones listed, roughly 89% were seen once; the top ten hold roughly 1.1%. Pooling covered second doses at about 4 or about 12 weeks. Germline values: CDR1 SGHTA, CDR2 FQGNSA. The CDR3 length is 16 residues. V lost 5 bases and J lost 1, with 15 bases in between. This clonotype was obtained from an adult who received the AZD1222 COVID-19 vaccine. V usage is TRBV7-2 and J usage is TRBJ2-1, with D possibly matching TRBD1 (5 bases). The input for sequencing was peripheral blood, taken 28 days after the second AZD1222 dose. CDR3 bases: TGTGCCAGCAGCCAAGGGTCAGGGTGGTCCTACAATGAGCAGTTCTTC. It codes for CASSQGSGWSYNEQFF.